This TCR beta chain was sequenced in a study of control samples from healthy donors and cancer patients. The assay was immunoSEQ multiplex PCR, and TCRdb's table has in-frame clones only and misses some. The data show under 80,000 clones, over 75% seen once. Germline V gene sequence: CDR1 SGHVS, CDR2 FNYEAQ. Trimming removed 2 bases from V and 5 bases from J, with 12 bases in between. The CDR3 length is 14 residues. Sequencing input: blood. This receptor was taken from a man over 45 in good health. The chain has TRBV7-6 and TRBJ2-5; D remains unclear. CDR3 region: CASSLRARGETQYF. CDR3 coding DNA: TGTGCCAGCAGCTTAAGGGCCCGTGGCGAGACCCAGTACTTC.